The following is a T cell receptor (beta chain) sequence with its context. The data are from a study of cytomegalovirus exposure and HLA in healthy donors. Study as a whole: Genotyping showed 81% of roughly 400 donors falling in the Caucasian-associated ancestry cluster.

A multiplex PCR was run with 60 Vbeta primers and 13 Jbeta primers. TCRdb's table, derived via immunoSEQ multiplex PCR, lists solely in-frame clones and lacks some. Among around 120,000 clones listed, roughly three fifths were seen once. The CDR3 is 11 residues long. V was cut by 4 bases and J by 7 bases, with 7 bases left in between. The V gene's germline CDR1 is MNHNY and CDR2 SVGAGI (reference sequence). The clonotype comes from a man aged 25 to 40 in good health and CMV-seropositive. The chain is built from TRBV6-6 and TRBJ1-1; no firm D call. The specimen sequenced was PBMCs. The CDR3 loop is CASSSHFEAFF. In DNA, the CDR3 is TGTGCCAGCAGTTCACATTTTGAAGCTTTCTTT.